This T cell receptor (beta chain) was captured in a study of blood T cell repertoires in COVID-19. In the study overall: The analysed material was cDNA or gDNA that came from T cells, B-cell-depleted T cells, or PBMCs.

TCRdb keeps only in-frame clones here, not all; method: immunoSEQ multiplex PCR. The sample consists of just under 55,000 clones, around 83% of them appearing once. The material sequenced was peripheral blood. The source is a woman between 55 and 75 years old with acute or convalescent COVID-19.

CDR3 nucleotide sequence: TGCGCCAGCAGCCAGGACCATCGAGGGGGGGGAGCATACAATGAGCAGTTCTTC. Its translation: CASSQDHRGGGAYNEQFF. This sequence joins TRBV4-1 and TRBJ2-1, with a tentative D call TRBD2 (7 bases). Between the trimmed V and J ends, which lost 3 bases and 4 bases, there was a span of 22 bases. This CDR3 contains 18 residues. CDR1 is MGHRA and CDR2 is YSYEKL in the germline V gene.